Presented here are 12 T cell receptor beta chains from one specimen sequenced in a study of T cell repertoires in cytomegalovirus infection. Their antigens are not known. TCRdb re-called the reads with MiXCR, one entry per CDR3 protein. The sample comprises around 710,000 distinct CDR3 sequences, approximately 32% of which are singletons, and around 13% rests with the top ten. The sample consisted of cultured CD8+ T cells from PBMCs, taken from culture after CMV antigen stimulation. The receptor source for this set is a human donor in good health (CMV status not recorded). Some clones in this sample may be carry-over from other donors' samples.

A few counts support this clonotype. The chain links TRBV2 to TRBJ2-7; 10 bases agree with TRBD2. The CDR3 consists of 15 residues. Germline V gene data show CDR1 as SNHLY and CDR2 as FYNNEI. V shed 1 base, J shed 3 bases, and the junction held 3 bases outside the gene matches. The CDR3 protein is CASSEGVAGGYEQYV. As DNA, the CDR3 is TGTGCCAGCAGTGAAGGAGTAGCGGGGGGCTACGAGCAGTACGTC.

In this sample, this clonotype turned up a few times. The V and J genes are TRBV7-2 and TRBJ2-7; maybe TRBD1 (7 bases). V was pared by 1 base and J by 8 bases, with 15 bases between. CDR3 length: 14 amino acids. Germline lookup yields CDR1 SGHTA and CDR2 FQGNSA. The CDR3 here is CASSLEGRGAQQYV. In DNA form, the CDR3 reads TGTGCCAGCAGCTTAGAAGGCAGGGGGGCCCAGCAGTACGTC.

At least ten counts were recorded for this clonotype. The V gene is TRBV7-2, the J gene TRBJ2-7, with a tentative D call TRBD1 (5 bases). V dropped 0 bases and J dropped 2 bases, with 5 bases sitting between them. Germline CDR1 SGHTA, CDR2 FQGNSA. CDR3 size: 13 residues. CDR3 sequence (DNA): TGTGCCAGCAGCTTAGCGGACACCTACGAGCAGTACGTC. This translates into CASSLADTYEQYV.

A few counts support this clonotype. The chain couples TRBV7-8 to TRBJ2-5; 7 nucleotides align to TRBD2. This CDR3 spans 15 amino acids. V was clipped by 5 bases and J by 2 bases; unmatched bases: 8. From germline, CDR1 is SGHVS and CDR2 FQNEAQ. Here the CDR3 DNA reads TGTGCCAGCAGCCCCAAGGGCGGGGGACAAGAGACCCAGTACTTC. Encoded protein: CASSPKGGGQETQYF.

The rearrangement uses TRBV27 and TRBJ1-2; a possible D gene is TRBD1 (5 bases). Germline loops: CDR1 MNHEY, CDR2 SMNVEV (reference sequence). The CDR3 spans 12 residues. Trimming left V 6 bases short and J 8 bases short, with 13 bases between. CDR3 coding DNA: TGTGCCAGCAGCCCGGACATGGTGGGCTACACCTTC. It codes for CASSPDMVGYTF.

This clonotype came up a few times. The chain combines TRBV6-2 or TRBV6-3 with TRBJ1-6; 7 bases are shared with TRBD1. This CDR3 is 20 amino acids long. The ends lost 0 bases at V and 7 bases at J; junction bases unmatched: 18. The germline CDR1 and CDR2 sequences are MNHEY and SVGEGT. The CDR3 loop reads CASSYSSGTEELLLNSPLHF. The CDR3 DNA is TGTGCCAGCAGTTACTCCTCCGGGACAGAAGAGCTATTACTAAATTCACCCCTCCACTTT.

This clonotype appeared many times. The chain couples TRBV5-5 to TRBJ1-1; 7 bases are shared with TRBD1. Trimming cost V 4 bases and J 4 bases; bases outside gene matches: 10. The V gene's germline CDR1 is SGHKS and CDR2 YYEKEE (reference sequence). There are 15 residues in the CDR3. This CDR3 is CASSSTQGRGTEAFF. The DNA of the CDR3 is TGTGCCAGCAGCAGTACACAGGGGAGGGGCACTGAAGCTTTCTTT.

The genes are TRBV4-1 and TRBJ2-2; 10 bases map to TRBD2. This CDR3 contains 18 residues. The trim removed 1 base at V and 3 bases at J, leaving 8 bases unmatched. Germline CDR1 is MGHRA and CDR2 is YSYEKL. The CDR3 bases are TGCGCCAGCAGCCAAGGATCGGGTAGCGGGGGGTACACCGGGGAGCTGTTTTTT. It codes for CASSQGSGSGGYTGELFF.

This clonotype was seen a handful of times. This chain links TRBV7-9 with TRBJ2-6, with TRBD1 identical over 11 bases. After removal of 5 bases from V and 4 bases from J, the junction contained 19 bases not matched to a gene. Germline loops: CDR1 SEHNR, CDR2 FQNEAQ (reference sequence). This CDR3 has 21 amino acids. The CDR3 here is CASSLWTGGDSQSLGANVLTF. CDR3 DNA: TGTGCCAGCAGCCTGTGGACAGGGGGCGATTCTCAATCGCTCGGGGCCAACGTCCTGACTTTC.

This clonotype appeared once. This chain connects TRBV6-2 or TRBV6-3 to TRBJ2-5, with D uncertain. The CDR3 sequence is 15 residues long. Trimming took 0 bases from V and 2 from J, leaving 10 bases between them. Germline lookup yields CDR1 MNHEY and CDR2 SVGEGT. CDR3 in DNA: TGTGCCAGCAGTTACTCGATATGGCCTCAAGAGACCCAGTACTTC. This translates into CASSYSIWPQETQYF.

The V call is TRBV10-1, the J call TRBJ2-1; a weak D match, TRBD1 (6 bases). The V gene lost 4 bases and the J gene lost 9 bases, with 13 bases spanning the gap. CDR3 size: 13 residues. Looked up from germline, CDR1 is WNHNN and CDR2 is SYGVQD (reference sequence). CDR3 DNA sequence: TGCGCCAGCAGTGTAAGGACAGAGGGTGAGCAGTTCTTC. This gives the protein CASSVRTEGEQFF.

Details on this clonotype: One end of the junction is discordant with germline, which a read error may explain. CDR3 nucleotide sequence: TGCGCCAGCAGCCCGGACAGAGCCTACAATGAGCGGTTCTTC. Residues: CASSPDRAYNERFF. V usage is TRBV4-3 and J usage is TRBJ2-1; D may be TRBD1 (6 bases). CDR1 and CDR2 (germline): LGHNA, YSLEER. The CDR3 contains 14 residues.